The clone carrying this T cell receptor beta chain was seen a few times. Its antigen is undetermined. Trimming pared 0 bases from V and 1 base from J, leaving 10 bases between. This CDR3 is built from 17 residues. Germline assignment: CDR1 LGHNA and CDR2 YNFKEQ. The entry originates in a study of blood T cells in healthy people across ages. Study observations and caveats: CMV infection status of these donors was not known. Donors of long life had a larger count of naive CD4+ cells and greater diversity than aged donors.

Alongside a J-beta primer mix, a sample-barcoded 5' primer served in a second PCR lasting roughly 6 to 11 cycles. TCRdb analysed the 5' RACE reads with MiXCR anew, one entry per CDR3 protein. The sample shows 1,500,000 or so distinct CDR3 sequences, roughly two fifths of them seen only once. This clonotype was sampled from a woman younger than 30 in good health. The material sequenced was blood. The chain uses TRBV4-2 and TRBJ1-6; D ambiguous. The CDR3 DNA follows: TGTGCCAGCAGCCAAGACGGTCAGGTGTCCTATAATTCACCCCTCCACTTT. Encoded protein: CASSQDGQVSYNSPLHF.